The following is a T cell receptor (beta chain) sequence with its context. Its recognized antigen is unknown. The input lacks base qualities; no much larger clone sits a single base away. Between the V and J ends, shortened by 4 bases and 2 bases respectively, the junction contains 11 bases. Reading the germline V gene gives CDR1 MNHEY and CDR2 SVGAGI. The CDR3, cysteine through phenylalanine, is 14 amino acids long. Here the CDR3 DNA is all that survives: 42 bases in frame from base 1. The library was built by means of 5' RACE. Sequencing instrument: Illumina HiSeq 2500. A second roughly 6 to 12 cycle PCR used a sample-barcoded 5' primer and a J-beta primer mix. A template-switch 5' adaptor carrying 12 random nucleotides introduced a unique molecular identifier onto each TCR beta cDNA molecule. Each sample yielded at least 2.5 million CDR3-containing paired-end reads. First-strand cDNA synthesis was performed from all RNA using the Mint cDNA synthesis kit, with priming by a TRBC-specific oligonucleotide. All cDNA was treated with uracil-DNA glycosylase and then went through a first 18-cycle PCR with the universal primers M1SS and BC2_uni_R. As for the authors' bioinformatics: For normalization, 1 million high-quality reads were randomly selected from each sample, with every read carrying a distinct molecular identifier. Reads with shared molecular identifiers were discarded instead of being binned into consensus sequences. MiTCR, set to a Q25 quality threshold and the strictest error-elimination algorithm, was used for CDR3 identification, clonotype clustering and error correction. A nonparametric unseen species model using Euler transformation provided a lower-bound estimate of total TCR beta diversity. In TCRdb, the public reads were trimmed at Q25 with fastp and aligned with MiXCR, with productive beta chains retained. Under each unique CDR3 protein, matching rows form one entry showing the most common genes and DNA. These V and J calls derive from TCRdb rather than the authors' analysis. Here the sample has fewer than 2,000,000 distinct CDR3 sequences; about 32% occur a single time. Approximately 10% of the sample is in the top ten clones.

The sample belongs to a study of blood T cells in healthy people across ages (dated by TCRdb to the mid-2010s). Some background on the complete study: In model experiments, template switching captured about one uniquely barcoded TCR beta cDNA molecule for every two T cells. To avoid experimental bias, donors of different ages were spread randomly across the sequencing lanes. The study measured age-related changes in TCR beta repertoire diversity using deep sequencing normalized with unique cDNA molecular identifiers. Donors were grouped into four age groups: young (average roughly 16 years), middle-aged (roughly 37), aged (62) and long-lived (around 80). For two donors (one aged 18 to 29 and one aged 80 or older), the study analyzed two additional independent replicas of 1 million unique cDNA reads from the same blood draw. Overall study results and their limits: The CMV infection status of donors was not known, potentially confounding age-related changes in expanded clonotypes. Conclusive comparison of naive and antigen-experienced compartments was prevented by the profiling of bulk unsorted PBMCs. Estimates of total diversity from one million sequenced T cells were regarded as lower bounds and underestimates. The percentage of naive T cells measured by flow cytometry correlated strongly with observed TCR beta diversity. Compared with the aged group, the long-lived group had more naive CD4+ T cells, fewer expanded clones and increased TCR diversity, suggesting age selection. Observed TCR beta diversity per million T cells fell roughly linearly with age, and a significant reduction was already apparent by age about 43.

Systemically healthy Caucasian individuals from Russia, around 38 in total and aged about 6 to 95 years, were included as donors. Each donor gave ten milliliters of peripheral blood, collected into EDTA-treated Vacutainer tubes. Ficoll-Paque density-gradient centrifugation was used to isolate PBMCs, with at least 6.5 million obtained per sample. Trizol reagent was used to extract total RNA from PBMCs, with at least 5.5 micrograms per sample. For every donor, an aliquot of PBMCs went through flow cytometry to measure the percentages of naive CD45RAhigh/CD27high T cells. This TCR derives from a woman aged 30 to 39 in good health. This chain is built from TRBV6-5 and TRBJ1-2; the D gene cannot be named for sure. The sample consisted of blood. CDR3 loop: CASSSLIDNYGYTF. The DNA reads TGTGCCAGCAGTTCCCTTATAGACAACTATGGCTACACCTTC.